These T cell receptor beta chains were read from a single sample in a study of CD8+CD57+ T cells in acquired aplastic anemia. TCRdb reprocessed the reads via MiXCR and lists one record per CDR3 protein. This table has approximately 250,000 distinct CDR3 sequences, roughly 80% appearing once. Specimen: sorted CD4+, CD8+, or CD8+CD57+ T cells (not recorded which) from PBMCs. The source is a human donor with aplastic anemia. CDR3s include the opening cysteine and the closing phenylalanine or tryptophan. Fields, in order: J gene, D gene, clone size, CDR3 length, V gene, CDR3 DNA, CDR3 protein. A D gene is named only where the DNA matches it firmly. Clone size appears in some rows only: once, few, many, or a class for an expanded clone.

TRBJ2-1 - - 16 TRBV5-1 TGTGCCAGCAGCTTAGCGCACGGAGAGGGAAACAATGAGCAGTTCTTC CASSLAHGEGNNEQFF
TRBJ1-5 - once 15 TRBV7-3 TGTGCCAGCAGCCCACAGGGAGGGTACAATCAGCAGCAGCATTTT CASSPQGGYNQQQHF
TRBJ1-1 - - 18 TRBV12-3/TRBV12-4 TGTGCCAGCAGAAAGCCTCGTGGGCACACAGTTTCGAGGACTGAAGCTTTCTTT CASRKPRGHTVSRTEAFF
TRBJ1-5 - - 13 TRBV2 TGCGCCAGCAGCCACAGAGGGACTCAGACCCAGCATTTT CASSHRGTQTQHF
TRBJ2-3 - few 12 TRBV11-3 TGTGCCAGCAGCGTAGATCTGACAGGGCAGTATTTT CASSVDLTGQYF
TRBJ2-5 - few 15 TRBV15 TGTGCCACCAGCAGAGATTTGGGGTCTGGAGAGACCCAGTACTTC CATSRDLGSGETQYF
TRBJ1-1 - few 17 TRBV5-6 TGTGCCAGCAGCTTGGAGGAGGATCCCCTGGTGAACACTGAAGCTTTCTTT CASSLEEDPLVNTEAFF
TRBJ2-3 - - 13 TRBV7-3 TGTGCCAGCAGCTTAGATCTGACAGGTACCCCTGATTTT CASSLDLTGTPDF
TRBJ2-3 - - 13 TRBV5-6 TGTGCCAGCAGCCCCATCAGGGGAGATACGCAGTATTTT CASSPIRGDTQYF
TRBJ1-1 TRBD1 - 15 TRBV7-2 TGTGCCAGCAGCTTTCATCTGACAGGGAAAGCTGAAGCTTTCTTT CASSFHLTGKAEAFF
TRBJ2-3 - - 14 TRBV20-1 TGCAGTGCTAGAGATCTCATGAACACAGATACGCAGTATTTT CSARDLMNTDTQYF
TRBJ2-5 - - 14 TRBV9 TGTGCCACCAGCGAAGGGAGCGAGTTCGAGACCCAGTACTTC CATSEGSEFETQYF
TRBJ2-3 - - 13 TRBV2 TGTGCCAGCGGCGTCGGGGGCACTAAGCAGCATTATTTT CASGVGGTKQHYF
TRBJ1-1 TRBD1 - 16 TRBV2 TGTGCCAGCAGTGGGGACAGGGCCTTTCGGGACATTGAAGCTTTCTTT CASSGDRAFRDIEAFF
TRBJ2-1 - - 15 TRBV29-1 TGCAGCGTTGAGGACCAGGTAAATTCCTACAATGAGCAGTTCTTC CSVEDQVNSYNEQFF
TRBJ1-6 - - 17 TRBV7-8 TGTGCCAGCAGCTTAAAAGGGCAGGGGTTAAATAATTCACCCCTCCACTTT CASSLKGQGLNNSPLHF
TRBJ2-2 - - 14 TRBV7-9 TGTGCCAGCAGCTTTCAAAGAAGGAGGGGGAGCGTGGAGTTT CASSFQRRRGSVEF
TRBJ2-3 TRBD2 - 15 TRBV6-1 TGTGCCAGCAGCCACGGCCGGCGGGAGGGGGATACGCAGTATTTT CASSHGRREGDTQYF
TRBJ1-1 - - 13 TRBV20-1 TGCAGTCGTAGCCGGGATGGACACACTGAAGCTTTCTTT CSRSRDGHTEAFF
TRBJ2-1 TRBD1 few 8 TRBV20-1 TGCAGTGCAAGGACAGGGGGCTTC CSARTGGF
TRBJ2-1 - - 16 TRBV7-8 TGTGCCAGCAGCTTAGAAGGAGGTGGGGGGACCGATGAGCAGTTCTTC CASSLEGGGGTDEQFF
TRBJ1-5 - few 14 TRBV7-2 TGTGCCAGCAGCTTAAGGCGGAACAATCAGCCCCAGCATTTT CASSLRRNNQPQHF
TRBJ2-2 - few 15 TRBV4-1 TGCGCCAGCAGCCAAGGGACAGTAAACACCGGGGAGCTGTTTTTT CASSQGTVNTGELFF
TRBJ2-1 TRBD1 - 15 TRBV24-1 TGTGCCAGCGGCAGTCTCGCGAGGGGGCTCGATGAGCAGTTCTTC CASGSLARGLDEQFF
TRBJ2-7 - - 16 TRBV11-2 TGTGCCAGCGGGCCCCGGCCTCCTCTCCTCGGGTACGAGCAGTACTTC CASGPRPPLLGYEQYF
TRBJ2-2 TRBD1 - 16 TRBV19 TGTGCCAGTAGTCTTATCAGACAGGGGAACACCGGGGAGCCGTTTTTT CASSLIRQGNTGEPFF
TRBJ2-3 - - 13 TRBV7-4 TGTGCCAGCGCGGACGGGGGGACACCTACGCAGTATTTT CASADGGTPTQYF
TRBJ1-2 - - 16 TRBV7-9 TGTGCCAGCAGCTTAGAAACGGGGGCTCACGTATATCGCTACACCTTC CASSLETGAHVYRYTF
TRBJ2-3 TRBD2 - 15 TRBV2 TGTGCCAGCAGTGTGTTTAGCGGGGGGGCAGATACGCAGTATTTT CASSVFSGGADTQYF
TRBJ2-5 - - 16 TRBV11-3 TGTGCCAGCAGCTTAGCTCTGACAGTAGCTTCAGAGACCCAGTACTTC CASSLALTVASETQYF
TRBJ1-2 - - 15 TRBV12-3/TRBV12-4 TGTGCCAGCAGTTCAGAAGGACAGTCTAACTATGGCTACACCTTC CASSSEGQSNYGYTF
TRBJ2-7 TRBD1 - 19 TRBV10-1 TGCGCCAGCAGTGAGTCGACCGGGACAGGGGGACCCAGCTCCTACGAGCAGTACTTC CASSESTGTGGPSSYEQYF
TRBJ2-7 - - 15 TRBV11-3 TGTGCCAGCAGCTTAAGTGAATGGGTGACCTACGAGCAGTACTTC CASSLSEWVTYEQYF
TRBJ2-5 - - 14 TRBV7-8 TGCGCCAGCAGCCAATCGGTGGCCAGGGAGACCCAGTACTTC CASSQSVARETQYF
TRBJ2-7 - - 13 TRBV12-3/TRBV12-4 TGTGCCAGCAGTTTGGGCGTGGTCTACGAGCAGTACTTC CASSLGVVYEQYF